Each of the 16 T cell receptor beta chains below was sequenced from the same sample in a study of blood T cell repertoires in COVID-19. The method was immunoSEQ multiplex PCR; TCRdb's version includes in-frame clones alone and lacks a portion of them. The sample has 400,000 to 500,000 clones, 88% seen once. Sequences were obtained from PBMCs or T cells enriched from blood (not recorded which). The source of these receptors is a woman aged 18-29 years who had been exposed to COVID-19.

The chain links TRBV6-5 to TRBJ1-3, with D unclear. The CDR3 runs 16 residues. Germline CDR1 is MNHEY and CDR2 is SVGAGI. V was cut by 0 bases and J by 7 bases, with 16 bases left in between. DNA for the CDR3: TGTGCCAGCAGTTACTCGGGTGGATTCGCCGGGAACACCATATATTTT. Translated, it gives CASSYSGGFAGNTIYF.

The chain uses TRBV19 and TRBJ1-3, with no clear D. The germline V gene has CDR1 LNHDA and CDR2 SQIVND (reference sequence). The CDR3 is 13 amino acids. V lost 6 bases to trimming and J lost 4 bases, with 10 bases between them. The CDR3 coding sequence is TGTGCCAGTAGCGTCCGAAGCGGAAACACCATATATTTT. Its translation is CASSVRSGNTIYF.

CDR3 residues: CASQPETASTDTQYF. CDR3 DNA sequence: TGTGCCAGCCAACCTGAGACAGCTAGCACAGATACGCAGTATTTT. This chain connects TRBV2 to TRBJ2-3; TRBD1 is a possible D gene (5 bases). Germline-derived CDR1 and CDR2 are SNHLY and FYNNEI. The CDR3 covers 15 residues. V gave up 8 bases and J gave up 0 bases, with 15 bases separating them.

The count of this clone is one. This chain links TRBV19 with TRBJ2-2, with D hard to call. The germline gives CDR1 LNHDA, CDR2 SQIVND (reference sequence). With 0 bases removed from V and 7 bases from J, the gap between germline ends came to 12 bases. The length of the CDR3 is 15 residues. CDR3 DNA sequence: TGTGCCAGTAGTATAGAGAGAGACATGGACGGGGAGCTGTTTTTT. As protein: CASSIERDMDGELFF. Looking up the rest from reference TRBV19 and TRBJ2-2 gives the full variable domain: DGGITQSPKYLFRKEGQNVTLSCEQNLNHDAMYWYRQDPGQGLRLIYYSQIVNDFQKGDIAEGYSVSREKKESFPLTVTSAQKNPTAFYLCASSIERDMDGELFFGEGSRLTVL.

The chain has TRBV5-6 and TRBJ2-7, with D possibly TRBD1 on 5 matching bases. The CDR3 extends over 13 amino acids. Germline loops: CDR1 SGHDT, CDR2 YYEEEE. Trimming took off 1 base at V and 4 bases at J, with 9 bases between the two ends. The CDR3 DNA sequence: TGTGCCAGCAGCTTGAGGGGTACGTACGAGCAGTACTTC. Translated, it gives CASSLRGTYEQYF.

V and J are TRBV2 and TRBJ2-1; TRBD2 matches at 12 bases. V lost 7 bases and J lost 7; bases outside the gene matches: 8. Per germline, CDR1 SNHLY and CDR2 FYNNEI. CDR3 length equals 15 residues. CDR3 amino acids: CASKTRLAGENEQFF. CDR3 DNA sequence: TGTGCCAGCAAGACCCGACTAGCGGGAGAAAATGAGCAGTTCTTC. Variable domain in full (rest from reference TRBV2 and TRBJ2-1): EPEVTQTPSHQVTQMGQEVILRCVPISNHLYFYWYRQILGQKVEFLVSFYNNEISEKSEIFDDQFSVERPDGSNFTLKIRSTKLEDSAMYFCASKTRLAGENEQFFGPGTRLTVL.

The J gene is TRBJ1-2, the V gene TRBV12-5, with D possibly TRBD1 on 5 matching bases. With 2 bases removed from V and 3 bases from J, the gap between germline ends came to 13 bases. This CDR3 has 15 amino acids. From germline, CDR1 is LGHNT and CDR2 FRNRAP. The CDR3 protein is CASGLIQGRHYGYTF. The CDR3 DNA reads TGTGCTAGTGGTTTGATCCAGGGAAGGCACTATGGCTACACCTTC.

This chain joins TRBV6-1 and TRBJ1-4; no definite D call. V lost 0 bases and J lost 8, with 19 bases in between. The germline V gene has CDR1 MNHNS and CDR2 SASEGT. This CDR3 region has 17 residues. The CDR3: CASSEAAHERSWEKLFF. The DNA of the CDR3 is TGTGCCAGCAGTGAAGCAGCCCACGAGCGGTCTTGGGAAAAACTGTTTTTT.

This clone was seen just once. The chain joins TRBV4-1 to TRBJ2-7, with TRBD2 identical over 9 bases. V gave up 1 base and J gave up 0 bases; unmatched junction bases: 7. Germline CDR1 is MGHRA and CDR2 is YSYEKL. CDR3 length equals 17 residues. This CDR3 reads CASSQAGAGGYSYEQYF. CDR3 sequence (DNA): TGCGCCAGCAGCCAAGCAGGTGCGGGAGGGTACTCCTACGAGCAGTACTTC.

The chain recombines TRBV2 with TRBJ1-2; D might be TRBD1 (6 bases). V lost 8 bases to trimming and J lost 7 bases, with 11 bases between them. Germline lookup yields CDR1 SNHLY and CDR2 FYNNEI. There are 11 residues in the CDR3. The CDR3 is CASGGGAGYTF. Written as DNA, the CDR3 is TGTGCCAGCGGCGGGGGGGCTGGCTACACCTTC.

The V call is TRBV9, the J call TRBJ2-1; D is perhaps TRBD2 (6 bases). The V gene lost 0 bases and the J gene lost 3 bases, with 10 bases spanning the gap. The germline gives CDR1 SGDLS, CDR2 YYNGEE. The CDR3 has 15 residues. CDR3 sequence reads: CASSVVGSGYNEQFF. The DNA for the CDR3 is TGTGCCAGCAGCGTAGTTGGTAGCGGCTACAATGAGCAGTTCTTC.

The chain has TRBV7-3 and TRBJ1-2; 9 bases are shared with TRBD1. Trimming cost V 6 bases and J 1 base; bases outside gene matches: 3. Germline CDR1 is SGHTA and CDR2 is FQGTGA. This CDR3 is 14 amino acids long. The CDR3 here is CASSWTGDNYGYTF. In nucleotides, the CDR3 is TGTGCCAGCAGTTGGACAGGGGATAACTATGGCTACACCTTC.

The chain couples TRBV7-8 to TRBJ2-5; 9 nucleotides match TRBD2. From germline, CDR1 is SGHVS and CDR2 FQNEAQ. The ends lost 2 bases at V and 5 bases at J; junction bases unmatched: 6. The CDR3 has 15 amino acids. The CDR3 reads CASSLSGTSLETQYF. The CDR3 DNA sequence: TGTGCCAGCAGCTTAAGTGGGACTAGCCTGGAGACCCAGTACTTC.

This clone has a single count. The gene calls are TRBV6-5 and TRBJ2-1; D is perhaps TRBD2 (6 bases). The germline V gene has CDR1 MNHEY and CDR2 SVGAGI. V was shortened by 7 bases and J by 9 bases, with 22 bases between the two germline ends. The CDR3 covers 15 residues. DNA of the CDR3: TGTGCCAGCACCACCGGGAGCCTGACAGTCGGTGAGCAGTTCTTC. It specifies CASTTGSLTVGEQFF.

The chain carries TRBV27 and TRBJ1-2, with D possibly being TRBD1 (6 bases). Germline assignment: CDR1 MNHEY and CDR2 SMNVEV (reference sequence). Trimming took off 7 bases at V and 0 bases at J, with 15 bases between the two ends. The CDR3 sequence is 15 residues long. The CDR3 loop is CASKKDRAANYGYTF. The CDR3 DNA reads TGTGCCAGCAAAAAGGACAGAGCAGCTAACTATGGCTACACCTTC.

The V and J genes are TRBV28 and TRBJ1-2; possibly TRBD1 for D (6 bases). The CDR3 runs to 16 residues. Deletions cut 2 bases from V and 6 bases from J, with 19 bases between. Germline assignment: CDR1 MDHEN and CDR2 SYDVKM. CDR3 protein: CASSLRPFGRGHGYTF. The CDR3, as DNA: TGTGCCAGCAGTTTAAGGCCCTTTGGCAGGGGCCATGGCTACACCTTC.